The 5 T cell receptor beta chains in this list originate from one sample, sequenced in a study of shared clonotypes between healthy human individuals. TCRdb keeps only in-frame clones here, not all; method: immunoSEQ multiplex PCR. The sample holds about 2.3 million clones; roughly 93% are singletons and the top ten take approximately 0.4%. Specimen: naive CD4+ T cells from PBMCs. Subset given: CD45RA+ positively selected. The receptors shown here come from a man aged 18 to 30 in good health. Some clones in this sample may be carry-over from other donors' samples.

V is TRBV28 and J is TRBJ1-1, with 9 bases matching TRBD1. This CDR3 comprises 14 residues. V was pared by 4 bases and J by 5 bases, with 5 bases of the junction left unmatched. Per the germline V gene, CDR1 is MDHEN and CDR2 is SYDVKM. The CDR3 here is CASSSQGARTEAFF. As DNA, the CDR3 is TGTGCCAGCAGTTCACAGGGGGCGAGGACTGAAGCTTTCTTT.

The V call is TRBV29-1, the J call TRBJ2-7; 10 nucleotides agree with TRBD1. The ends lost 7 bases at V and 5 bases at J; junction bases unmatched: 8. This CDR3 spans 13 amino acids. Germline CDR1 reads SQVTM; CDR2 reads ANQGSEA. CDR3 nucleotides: TGCAGCGCCGTTGCGGACAGGGGGAACGAGCAGTACTTC. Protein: CSAVADRGNEQYF.

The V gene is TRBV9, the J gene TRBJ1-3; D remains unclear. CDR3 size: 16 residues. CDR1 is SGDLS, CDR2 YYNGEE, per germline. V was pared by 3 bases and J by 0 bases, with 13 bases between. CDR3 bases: TGTGCCAGCAGCGAGGCGTGGGCCCCCTCTGGAAACACCATATATTTT. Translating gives CASSEAWAPSGNTIYF.

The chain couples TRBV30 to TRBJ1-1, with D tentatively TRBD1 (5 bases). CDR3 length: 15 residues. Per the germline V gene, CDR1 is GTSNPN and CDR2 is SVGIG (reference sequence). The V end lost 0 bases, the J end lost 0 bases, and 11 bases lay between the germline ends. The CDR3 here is CAWSVAGVVNTEAFF. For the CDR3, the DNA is TGTGCCTGGAGTGTTGCGGGGGTGGTGAACACTGAAGCTTTCTTT. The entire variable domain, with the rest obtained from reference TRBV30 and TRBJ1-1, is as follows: SQTIHQWPATLVQPVGSPLSLECTVEGTSNPNLYWYRQAAGRGLQLLFYSVGIGQISSEVPQNLSASRPQDRQFILSSKKLLLSDSGFYLCAWSVAGVVNTEAFFGQGTRLTVV.

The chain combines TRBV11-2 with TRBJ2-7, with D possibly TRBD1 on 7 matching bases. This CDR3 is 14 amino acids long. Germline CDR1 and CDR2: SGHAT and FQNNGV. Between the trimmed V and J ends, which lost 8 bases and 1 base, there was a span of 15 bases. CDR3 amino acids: CASATQGGSYEQYF. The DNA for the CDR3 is TGTGCCAGCGCCACCCAGGGGGGATCCTACGAGCAGTACTTC.